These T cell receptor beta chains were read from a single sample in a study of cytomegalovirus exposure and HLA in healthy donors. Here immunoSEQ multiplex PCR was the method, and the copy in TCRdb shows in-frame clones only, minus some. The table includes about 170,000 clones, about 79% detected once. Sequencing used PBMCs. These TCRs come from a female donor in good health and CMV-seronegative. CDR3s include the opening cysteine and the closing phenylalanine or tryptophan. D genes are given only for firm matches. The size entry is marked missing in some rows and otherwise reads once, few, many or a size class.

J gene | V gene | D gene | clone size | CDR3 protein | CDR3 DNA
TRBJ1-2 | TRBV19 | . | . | CATLDLAGAKYYGYTF | TGTGCCACCCTCGATCTGGCAGGGGCGAAGTACTATGGCTACACCTTC
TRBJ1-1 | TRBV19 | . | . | CAGRRGMNTEAFF | TGTGCCGGCAGACGGGGGATGAACACTGAAGCTTTCTTT
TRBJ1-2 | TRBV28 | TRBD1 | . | CASSSGGNYGYTF | TGTGCCAGCAGCTCAGGGGGCAATTATGGCTACACCTTC
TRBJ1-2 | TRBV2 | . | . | CASSEAATGGYTF | TGTGCCAGCAGTGAAGCCGCTACAGGGGGCTACACCTTC
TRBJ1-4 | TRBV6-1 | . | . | CASSAGGFNEKLFF | TGTGCCAGCAGTGCGGGGGGGTTTAATGAAAAACTGTTTTTT
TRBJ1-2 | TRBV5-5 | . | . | CASIVGSGDGYTF | TGTGCCAGCATCGTTGGTTCGGGGGATGGCTACACCTTC
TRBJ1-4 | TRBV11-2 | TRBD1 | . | CASGRDRGQTNEKLFF | TGTGCCAGCGGCCGGGACAGGGGGCAAACTAATGAAAAACTGTTTTTT
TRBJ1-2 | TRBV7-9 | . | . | CASSMQTGFYGYTF | TGTGCCAGCAGCATGCAAACAGGGTTCTATGGCTACACCTTC
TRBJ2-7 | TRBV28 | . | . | CASSRVYEQYF | TGTGCCAGCAGCAGGGTTTACGAGCAGTACTTC
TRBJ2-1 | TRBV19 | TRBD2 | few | CASSISSGGAGTYEQFF | TGTGCCAGTAGTATTAGTAGCGGGGGGGCCGGAACATACGAGCAGTTCTTC
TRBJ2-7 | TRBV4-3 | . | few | CASSDTLFYEQYF | TGCGCCAGCAGTGACACCCTTTTTTACGAGCAGTACTTC
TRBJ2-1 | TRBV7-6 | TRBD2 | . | CASSSSMGGRAHNEQFF | TGTGCCAGCAGCTCCAGTATGGGCGGGAGGGCCCACAATGAGCAGTTCTTC
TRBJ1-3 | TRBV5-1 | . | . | CASQLWGGTGNTIYF | TGCGCCAGCCAACTGTGGGGGGGAACGGGAAACACCATATATTTT
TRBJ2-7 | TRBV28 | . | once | CASSLAPSGQYF | TGTGCCAGCAGTTTGGCCCCGTCGGGGCAGTACTTC
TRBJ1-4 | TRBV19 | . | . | CASKRGGEEKLFF | TGTGCCAGTAAACGGGGGGGCGAGGAAAAACTGTTTTTT
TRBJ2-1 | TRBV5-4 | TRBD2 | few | CASSLGREGRNEQFF | TGTGCCAGCAGCTTGGGGAGGGAGGGCCGCAATGAGCAGTTCTTC
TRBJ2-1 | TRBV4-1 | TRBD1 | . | CASSQELGQGGYNEQFF | TGCGCCAGCAGCCAAGAACTCGGACAGGGCGGCTACAATGAGCAGTTCTTC
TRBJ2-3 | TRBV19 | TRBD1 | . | CASSIPGQGTYTQYF | TGTGCCAGTAGTATCCCGGGACAGGGCACATATACGCAGTATTTT
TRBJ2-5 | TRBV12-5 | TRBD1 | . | CASVRGQGRGETQYF | TGTGCTAGTGTCCGAGGACAGGGGCGGGGAGAGACCCAGTACTTC
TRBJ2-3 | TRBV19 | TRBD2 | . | CASSVGLAGTTDTQYF | TGTGCCAGTAGTGTTGGACTAGCGGGAACGACAGATACGCAGTATTTT
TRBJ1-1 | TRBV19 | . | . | CASTVIYRGRVNTEAFF | TGTGCCAGTACAGTCATTTATAGGGGCAGGGTGAACACTGAAGCTTTCTTT
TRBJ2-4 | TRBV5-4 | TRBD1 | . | CASSPTGSAGNIQYF | TGTGCCAGCAGCCCGACAGGGTCCGCGGGAAACATTCAGTACTTC
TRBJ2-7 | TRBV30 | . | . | CAWSVLAGYEQYF | TGTGCCTGGAGTGTACTGGCGGGCTACGAGCAGTACTTC
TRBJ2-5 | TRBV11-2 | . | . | CASSFSRETQYF | TGTGCCAGCAGCTTCTCTCGGGAGACCCAGTACTTC
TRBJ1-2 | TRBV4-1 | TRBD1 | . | CASSEDNRGRYGYTF | TGCGCCAGCAGCGAAGACAACAGGGGGAGGTATGGCTACACCTTC
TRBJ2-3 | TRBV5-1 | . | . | CASSLSGSTDTQYF | TGCGCCAGCAGTCTTTCGGGGTCCACAGATACGCAGTATTTT
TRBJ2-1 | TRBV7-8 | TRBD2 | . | CASSHRLAGAVGDEQFF | TGTGCCAGCAGCCACCGACTAGCGGGAGCTGTCGGCGATGAGCAGTTCTTC
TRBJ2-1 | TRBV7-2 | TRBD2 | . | CASSPGSGRWFF | TGTGCCAGCAGCCCGGGGAGCGGGAGGTGGTTCTTC
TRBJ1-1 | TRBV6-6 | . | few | CASSYSLNTEAFF | TGTGCCAGCAGTTACTCGTTAAACACTGAAGCTTTCTTT
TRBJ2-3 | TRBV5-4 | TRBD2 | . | CASSSGTSRTDTQYF | TGTGCCAGCAGCTCAGGGACTAGCCGCACAGATACGCAGTATTTT
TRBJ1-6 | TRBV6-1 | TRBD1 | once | CASNGQGARNSPLHF | TGTGCCAGCAACGGACAGGGGGCGCGGAATTCACCCCTCCACTTT
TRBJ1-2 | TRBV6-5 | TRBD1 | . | CASSPQGAIGYTF | TGTGCCAGCAGCCCACAGGGGGCGATTGGCTACACCTTC
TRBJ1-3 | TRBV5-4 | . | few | CASSFGQTLNTIYF | TGTGCCAGCAGCTTCGGTCAAACCCTGAACACCATATATTTT
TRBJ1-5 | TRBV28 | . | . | CASSLGSLAQPQHF | TGTGCCAGCAGTTTGGGATCGCTAGCCCAGCCCCAGCATTTT
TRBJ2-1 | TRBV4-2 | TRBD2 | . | CASSVTQREENEQFF | TGTGCCAGCAGCGTCACGCAGCGGGAGGAGAATGAGCAGTTCTTC
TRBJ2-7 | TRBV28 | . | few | CASRSSRGRREQYF | TGTGCCAGCAGGTCCTCCCGGGGGAGGCGGGAGCAGTACTTC
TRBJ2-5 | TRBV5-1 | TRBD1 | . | CASSHQGAVPETQYF | TGCGCCAGCAGTCACCAGGGGGCTGTCCCGGAGACCCAGTACTTC
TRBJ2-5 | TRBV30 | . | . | CAWSWGLGGETQYF | TGTGCCTGGAGCTGGGGCTTGGGAGGAGAGACCCAGTACTTC
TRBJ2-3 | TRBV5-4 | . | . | CASSLASGYTDTQYF | TGTGCCAGCAGCTTGGCCTCGGGTTACACAGATACGCAGTATTTT
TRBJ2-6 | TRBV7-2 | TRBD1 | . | CASSLAGTGGFGANVLTF | TGTGCCAGCAGTCTCGCCGGGACAGGGGGATTCGGGGCCAACGTCCTGACTTTC
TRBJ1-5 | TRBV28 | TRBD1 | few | CASSSGGTGNQPQHF | TGTGCCAGCAGTTCCGGCGGGACAGGTAATCAGCCCCAGCATTTT
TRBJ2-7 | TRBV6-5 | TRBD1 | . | CASSYGGTGSYEQYF | TGTGCCAGCAGTTATGGGGGGACAGGGTCGTACGAGCAGTACTTC
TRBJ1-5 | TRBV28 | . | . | CASSPRGFSGNQPQHF | TGTGCCAGCAGTCCCCGGGGATTTTCGGGCAATCAGCCCCAGCATTTT
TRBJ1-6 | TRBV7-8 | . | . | CASSLFGDSYNSPLHF | TGTGCCAGCAGCTTATTCGGAGACTCCTATAATTCACCCCTCCACTTT
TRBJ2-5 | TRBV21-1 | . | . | CASMRATTKYQETQYF | TGTGCCAGCATGCGGGCGACAACAAAGTACCAAGAGACCCAGTACTTC
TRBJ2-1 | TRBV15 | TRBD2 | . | CATSRDRLAGRGEQFF | TGTGCCACCAGCAGAGACCGACTAGCGGGAAGGGGTGAGCAGTTCTTC
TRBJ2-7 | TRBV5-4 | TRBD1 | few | CASSLGLRQGSEQYF | TGTGCCAGCAGCTTGGGCCTCCGACAGGGTAGCGAGCAGTACTTC
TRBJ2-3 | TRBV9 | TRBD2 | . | CASSVGPGGSTDTQYF | TGTGCCAGCAGCGTAGGACCGGGGGGTAGCACAGATACGCAGTATTTT
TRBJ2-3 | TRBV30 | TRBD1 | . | CAWSVGQGSVTDTQYF | TGTGCCTGGAGTGTCGGACAGGGTAGCGTTACAGATACGCAGTATTTT
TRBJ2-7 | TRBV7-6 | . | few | CASSPHDSYEQYF | TGTGCCAGCAGCCCACATGACTCCTACGAGCAGTACTTC
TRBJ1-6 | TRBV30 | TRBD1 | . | CAWREPGQGLERGNSPLHF | TGTGCCTGGAGGGAACCGGGACAGGGGTTAGAGCGGGGTAATTCACCCCTCCACTTT